This T cell receptor beta chain originates from a study of radiotherapy plus CTLA-4 blockade in lung cancer. About the study: Objective response rate was roughly 19%; disease control rate, approximately 33%.

Remarks on this clone: Its antigen remains unknown. Other DNA sequences within the sample encode an identical CDR3.

General study points: Early clonal dynamics of blood T cells, together with interferon-beta, were reported as the best response predictor. Radiotherapy was combined with ipilimumab, and tumor-derived TCR clones then expanded in blood.

Profiled with immunoSEQ multiplex PCR; TCRdb holds only in-frame clones, not every one. Of 30,000 to 35,000 clones listed, around 80% are singletons. The CDR3 has 15 residues. The V end lost 5 bases, the J end lost 1 base, and 12 bases lay between the germline ends. In germline, CDR1 is SGHRS, CDR2 YFSETQ. The chain has TRBV5-1 and TRBJ1-4; perhaps TRBD1 as D (6 bases). The receptor was isolated from a human donor with non-small cell lung cancer who had stable disease on radiotherapy plus ipilimumab. Material: peripheral blood, obtained from a patient treated with radiotherapy plus ipilimumab. Here the CDR3 DNA reads TGCGCCAGCAGGGGGGGCGGTAGAACTAATGAAAAACTGTTTTTT. This sequence encodes CASRGGGRTNEKLFF.